This T cell receptor (beta chain) was profiled in a study of cytomegalovirus exposure and HLA in healthy donors (dated by TCRdb to about 2017). Broadly, across the study: According to a later analysis, one platform produced both the roughly 120 validation repertoires and the 666 repertoires of the first cohort. Along with the approximately 700-subject first cohort, a separate validation cohort of roughly 110 different subjects was used. To predict cytomegalovirus infection status, the study brought together high-throughput TCR immunosequencing, statistical association of individual TCRs with disease status, and machine learning. The study was designed to test whether signatures of past pathogen exposure could be identified by cataloging public T cell receptors.

This clone came up a few times. It has no known antigen specificity. Base-call qualities are not available, and no considerably larger clone is one nucleotide away. Donors formed part of the validation cohort, which comprised over a hundred subjects and was distinct from the first cohort of under 800 subjects. Overall study outcomes, separate from this receptor: A later analysis had no HLA typing for the validation cohort, so co-occurrence there was scored across all 130 or so repertoires. In vitro tests confirmed that a few of the cytomegalovirus-associated TCR beta chains recognize cytomegalovirus antigens. According to the authors, the approach could potentially be generalized to other disease states and immunological phenotypes. Of the cluster scores, approximately 95% were above 0 in a later analysis, which found that TCRs clustered in the first cohort also tended to co-occur in the approximately 130 validation repertoires. Most TCR sequences were observed very rarely across donors, whereas some public TCRs were present in many individuals. The study listed 150 to 200 TCR beta chains as associated with cytomegalovirus. Cytomegalovirus status was reported to be diagnosed by the classifier with high specificity and sensitivity in both the original and validation cohorts.

Preparation of the library involved the immunoSEQ multiplex PCR assay. The source study handled its data this way. A statistical classification framework was developed to diagnose cytomegalovirus status using the catalog of TCR beta chain sequences. Not all clones reach the TCRdb copy of this immuneACCESS table, which keeps in-frame sequences only. Checked studies attribute under half of the gap to unresolved V genes and leave the rest unexplained. D and trimming come from the DNA, and the V and J calls and clone size come from that table. The sample table records 220,000 or so clones; over 75% of these occur just once. In total, the top ten clones hold more than 1.5% of the sample. In the germline V gene, CDR1 corresponds to SGDLS and CDR2 to YYNGEE. For this chain, trimming is 0 bases at the V end and 8 bases at the J end, and the number of junction bases without a gene match is 17. Spanning cysteine to phenylalanine, the CDR3 consists of 18 amino acids. Left in the record is the CDR3 DNA by itself, 54 bases read in frame from the first base.

This receptor chain uses TRBV9 and TRBJ1-2; 9 bases in the junction line up with TRBD1. Sequencing used PBMCs. The clonotype comes from a woman aged 18-30 years in good health and CMV-seropositive. The CDR3 protein is CASSVGGVGDRDHRGYTF. The DNA is TGTGCCAGCAGCGTAGGGGGAGTCGGGGACAGGGATCATCGAGGCTACACCTTC.